The clone carrying this TCR beta chain was detected many times. The sample belongs to a study of T-cell reconstitution after alpha-beta-depleted transplantation in children. J lost 4 bases, V lost 0 bases, and 6 bases had no gene match. The CDR3 totals 16 residues. Germline V gene sequence: CDR1 SGHTA, CDR2 FQGTGA. A TCRbeta library incorporating unique molecular identifiers was prepared. TCRdb reprocessed the PCR reads via MiXCR and lists one record per CDR3 protein. This table has roughly 280,000 distinct CDR3 sequences, around 10% appearing once. The specimen comprised peripheral blood, sampled 180 days after TCRalphabeta/CD19-depleted stem cell transplant. The receptor's source is a male patient aged 2-15 years who had a stem cell transplant for chronic granulomatous disease, so the T cells may come from the graft donor. The chain links TRBV7-3 to TRBJ2-3, with 8 positions matching TRBD2. CDR3 amino acids: CASSLTSGSGADTQYF. Written as DNA, the CDR3 is TGTGCCAGCAGCTTAACAAGCGGGAGCGGGGCAGATACGCAGTATTTT.